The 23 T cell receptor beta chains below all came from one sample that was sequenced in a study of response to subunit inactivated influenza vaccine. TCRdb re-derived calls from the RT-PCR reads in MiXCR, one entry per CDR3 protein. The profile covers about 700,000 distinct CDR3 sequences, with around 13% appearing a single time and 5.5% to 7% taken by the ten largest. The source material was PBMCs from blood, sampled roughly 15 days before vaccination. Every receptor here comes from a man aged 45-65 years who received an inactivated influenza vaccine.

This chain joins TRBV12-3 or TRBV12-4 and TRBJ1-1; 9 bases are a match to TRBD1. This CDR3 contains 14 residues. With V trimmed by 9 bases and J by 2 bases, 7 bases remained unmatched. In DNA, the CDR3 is TGTGCCAGTACAACGACAGGGGGAAACACTGAAGCTTTCTTT. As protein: CASTTTGGNTEAFF.

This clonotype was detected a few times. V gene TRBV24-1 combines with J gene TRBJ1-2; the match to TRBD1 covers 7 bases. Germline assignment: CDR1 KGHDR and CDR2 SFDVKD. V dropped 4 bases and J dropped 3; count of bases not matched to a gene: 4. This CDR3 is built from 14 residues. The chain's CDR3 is CATSDWDSYYGYTF. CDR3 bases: TGTGCCACCAGTGACTGGGACAGCTACTATGGCTACACCTTC.

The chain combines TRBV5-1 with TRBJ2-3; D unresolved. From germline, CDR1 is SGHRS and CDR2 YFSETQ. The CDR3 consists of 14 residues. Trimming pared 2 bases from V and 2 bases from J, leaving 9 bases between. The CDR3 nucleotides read TGCGCCAGCAGCTTTTACGAGGTCACAGATACGCAGTATTTT. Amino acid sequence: CASSFYEVTDTQYF.

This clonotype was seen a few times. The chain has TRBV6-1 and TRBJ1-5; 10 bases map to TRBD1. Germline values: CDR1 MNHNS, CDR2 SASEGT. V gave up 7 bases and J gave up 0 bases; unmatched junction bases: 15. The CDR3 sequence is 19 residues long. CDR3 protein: CASTHWDRGNWYSNQPQHF. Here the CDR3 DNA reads TGTGCCAGCACCCACTGGGACAGGGGTAATTGGTATAGCAATCAGCCCCAGCATTTT.

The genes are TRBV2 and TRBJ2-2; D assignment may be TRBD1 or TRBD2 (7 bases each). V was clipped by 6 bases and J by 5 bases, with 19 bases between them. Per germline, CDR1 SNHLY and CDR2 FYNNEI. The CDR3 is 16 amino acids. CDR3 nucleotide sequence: TGTGCCAGCAGAAGACAGGGCCCGGGGGGAACCGGGGAGCTGTTTTTT. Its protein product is CASRRQGPGGTGELFF.

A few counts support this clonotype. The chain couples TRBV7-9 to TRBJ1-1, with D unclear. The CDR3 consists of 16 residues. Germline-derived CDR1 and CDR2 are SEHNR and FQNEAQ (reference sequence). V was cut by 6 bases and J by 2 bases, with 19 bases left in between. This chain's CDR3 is CASRLRAQAGNTEAFF. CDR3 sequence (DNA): TGTGCCAGCAGGCTTAGGGCGCAGGCGGGAAACACTGAAGCTTTCTTT. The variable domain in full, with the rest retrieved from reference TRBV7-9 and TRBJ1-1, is DTGVSQNPRHKITKRGQNVTFRCDPISEHNRLYWYRQTLGQGPEFLTYFQNEAQLEKSRLLSDRFSAERPKGSFSTLEIQRTEQGDSAMYLCASRLRAQAGNTEAFFGQGTRLTVV.

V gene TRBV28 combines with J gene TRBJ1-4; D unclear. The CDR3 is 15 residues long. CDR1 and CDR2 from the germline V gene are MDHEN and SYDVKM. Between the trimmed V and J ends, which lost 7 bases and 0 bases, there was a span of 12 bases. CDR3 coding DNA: TGTGCCAGCACTTATGCTGGCGCAACTAATGAAAAACTGTTTTTT. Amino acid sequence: CASTYAGATNEKLFF.

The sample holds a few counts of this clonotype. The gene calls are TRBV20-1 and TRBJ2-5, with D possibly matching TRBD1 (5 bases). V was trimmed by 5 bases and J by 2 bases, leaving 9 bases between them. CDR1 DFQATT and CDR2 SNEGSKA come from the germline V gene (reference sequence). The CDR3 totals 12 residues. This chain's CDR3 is CSAGHNQETQYF. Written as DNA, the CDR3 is TGCAGTGCTGGACACAATCAAGAGACCCAGTACTTC.

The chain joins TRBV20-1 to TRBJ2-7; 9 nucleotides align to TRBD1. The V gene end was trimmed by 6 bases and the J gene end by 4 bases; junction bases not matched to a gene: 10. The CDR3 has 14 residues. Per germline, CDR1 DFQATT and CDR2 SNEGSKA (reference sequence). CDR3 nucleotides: TGCAGTGCCCAGTTACAGGGGGCCTCTTACGAGCAGTACTTC. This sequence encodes CSAQLQGASYEQYF.

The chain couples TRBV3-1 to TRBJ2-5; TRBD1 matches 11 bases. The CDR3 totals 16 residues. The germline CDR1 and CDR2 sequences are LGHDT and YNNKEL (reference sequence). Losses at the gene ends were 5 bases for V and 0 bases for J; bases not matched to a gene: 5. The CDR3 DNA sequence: TGTGCCAGCAGCGAAGGGACAGGGGGTTACCAAGAGACCCAGTACTTC. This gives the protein CASSEGTGGYQETQYF.

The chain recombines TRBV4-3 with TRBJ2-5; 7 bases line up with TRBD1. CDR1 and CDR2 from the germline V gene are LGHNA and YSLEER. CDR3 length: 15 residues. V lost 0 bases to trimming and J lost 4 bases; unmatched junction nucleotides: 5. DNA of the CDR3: TGCGCCAGCAGCCAAGATCGAGCAGGGGGAGAGACCCAGTACTTC. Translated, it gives CASSQDRAGGETQYF.

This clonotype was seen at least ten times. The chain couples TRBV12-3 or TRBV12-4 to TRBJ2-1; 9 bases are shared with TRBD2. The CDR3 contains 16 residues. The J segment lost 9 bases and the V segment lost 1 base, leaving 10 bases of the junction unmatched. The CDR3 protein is CASSLGPGLALPEQFF. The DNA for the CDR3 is TGTGCCAGCAGTTTAGGACCGGGACTAGCTCTCCCTGAGCAGTTCTTC.

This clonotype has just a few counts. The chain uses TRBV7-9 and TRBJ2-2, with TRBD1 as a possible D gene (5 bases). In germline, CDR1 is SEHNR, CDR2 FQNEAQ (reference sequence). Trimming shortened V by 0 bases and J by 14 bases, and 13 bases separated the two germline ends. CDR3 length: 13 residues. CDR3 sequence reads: CASSLATAGYLFF. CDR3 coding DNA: TGTGCCAGCAGCTTAGCGACAGCAGGGTATCTGTTTTTT.

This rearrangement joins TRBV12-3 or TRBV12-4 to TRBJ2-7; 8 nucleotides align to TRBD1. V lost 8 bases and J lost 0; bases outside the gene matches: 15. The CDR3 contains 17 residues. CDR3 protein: CASRDDIGQGGSYEQYF. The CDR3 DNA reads TGTGCCAGCCGGGATGATATTGGACAGGGTGGCTCCTACGAGCAGTACTTC.

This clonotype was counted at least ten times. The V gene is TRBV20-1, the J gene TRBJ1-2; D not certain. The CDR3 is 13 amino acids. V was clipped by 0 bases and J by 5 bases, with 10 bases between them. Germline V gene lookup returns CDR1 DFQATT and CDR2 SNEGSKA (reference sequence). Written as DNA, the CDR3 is TGCAGTGCTAGAGATGGGTTGGGATATGGCTACACCTTC. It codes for CSARDGLGYGYTF.

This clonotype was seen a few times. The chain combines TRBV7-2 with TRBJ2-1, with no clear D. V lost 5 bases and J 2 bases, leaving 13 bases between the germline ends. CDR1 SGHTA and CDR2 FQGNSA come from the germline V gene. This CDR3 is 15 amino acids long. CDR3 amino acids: CASSPALLAYNEQFF. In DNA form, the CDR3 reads TGTGCCAGCAGCCCAGCTCTCCTGGCCTACAATGAGCAGTTCTTC.

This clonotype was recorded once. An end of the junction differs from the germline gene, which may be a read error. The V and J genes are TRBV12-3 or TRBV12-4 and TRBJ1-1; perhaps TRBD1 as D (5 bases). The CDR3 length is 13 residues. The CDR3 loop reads CACSFGGGTEAFF. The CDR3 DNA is TGTGCCTGCAGTTTTGGGGGTGGGACTGAAGCTTTCTTT.

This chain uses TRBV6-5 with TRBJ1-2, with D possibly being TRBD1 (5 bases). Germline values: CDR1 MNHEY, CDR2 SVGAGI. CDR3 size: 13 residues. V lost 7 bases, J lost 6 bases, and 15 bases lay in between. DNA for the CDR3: TGTGCCAGCATTAGGCAGGGTTGGAATGGCTACACCTTC. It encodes CASIRQGWNGYTF.

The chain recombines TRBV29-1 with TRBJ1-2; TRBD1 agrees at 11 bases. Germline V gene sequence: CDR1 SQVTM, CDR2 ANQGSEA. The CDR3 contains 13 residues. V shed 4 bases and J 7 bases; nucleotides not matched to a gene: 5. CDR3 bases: TGCAGCGTTGGAGTGGACAGGGGGCTTGGCTACACCTTC. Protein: CSVGVDRGLGYTF.

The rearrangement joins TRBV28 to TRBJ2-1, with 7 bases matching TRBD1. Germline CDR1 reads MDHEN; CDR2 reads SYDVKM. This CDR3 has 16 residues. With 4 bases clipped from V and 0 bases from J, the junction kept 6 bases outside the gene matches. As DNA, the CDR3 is TGTGCCAGCAGTTCGGGCAGGGGGAGCTCCTACAATGAGCAGTTCTTC. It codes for CASSSGRGSSYNEQFF. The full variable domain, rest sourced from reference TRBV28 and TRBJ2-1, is DVKVTQSSRYLVKRTGEKVFLECVQDMDHENMFWYRQDPGLGLRLIYFSYDVKMKEKGDIPEGYSVSREKKERFSLILESASTNQTSMYLCASSSGRGSSYNEQFFGPGTRLTVL.

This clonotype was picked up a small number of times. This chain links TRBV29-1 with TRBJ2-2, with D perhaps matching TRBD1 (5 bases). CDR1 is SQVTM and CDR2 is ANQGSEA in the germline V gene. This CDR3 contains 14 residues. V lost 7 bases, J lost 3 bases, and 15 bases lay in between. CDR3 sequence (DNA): TGCAGCGCCTCCTCGGACATTTACACCGGGGAGCTGTTTTTT. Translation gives CSASSDIYTGELFF.

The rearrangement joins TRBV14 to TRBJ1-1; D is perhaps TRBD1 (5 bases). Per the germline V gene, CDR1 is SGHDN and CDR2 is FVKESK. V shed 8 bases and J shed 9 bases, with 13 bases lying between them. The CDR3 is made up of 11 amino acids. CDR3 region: CASRTGTKAFF. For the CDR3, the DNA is TGTGCCAGCCGAACCGGGACTAAAGCTTTCTTT.

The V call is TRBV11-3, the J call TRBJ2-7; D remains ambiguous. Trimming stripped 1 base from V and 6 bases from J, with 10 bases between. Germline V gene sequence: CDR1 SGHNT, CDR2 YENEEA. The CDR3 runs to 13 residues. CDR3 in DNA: TGTGCCAGCAGCTTAGGCCACCCGGGCGAGCAGTACTTC. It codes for CASSLGHPGEQYF.